What follows are 32 T cell receptor beta chains derived from one specimen sequenced in a study of shared clonotypes between healthy human individuals. Profiled with immunoSEQ multiplex PCR; TCRdb holds only in-frame clones, not every one. The sample lists about 2.4 million clones; approximately 94% were seen once. Material for sequencing was naive CD4+ T cells from PBMCs. Indicated subset: CD45RA+ positively selected. These receptor sequences come from a man younger than 35 in good health. Some clones in this sample may be carry-over from other donors' samples.

V and J are TRBV10-3 and TRBJ2-2; D possibly corresponds to TRBD1 (5 bases). The CDR3 runs to 12 residues. Trimming stripped 6 bases from V and 5 bases from J, with 7 bases between. Germline V gene sequence: CDR1 ENHRY, CDR2 SYGVKD. The CDR3 sequence: CAISRDTGELFF. For the CDR3, the DNA is TGTGCCATCAGCAGGGATACCGGGGAGCTGTTTTTT.

This clone occurred once. Other DNA sequences in this sample translate to the same CDR3. The chain has TRBV5-1 and TRBJ2-5, with 11 bases lining up with TRBD2. CDR1 and CDR2 from the germline V gene are SGHRS and YFSETQ. The CDR3 runs to 15 residues. The V and J ends lost 4 bases and 5 bases, in that order; junction bases with no gene match: 7. The DNA of the CDR3 is TGCGCCAGCAGCCTCGGGACTAGCGGAGGGGAGACCCAGTACTTC. This codes for CASSLGTSGGETQYF.

This clone was observed a single time. V and J are TRBV10-1 and TRBJ2-7; unclear D gene. In germline, CDR1 is WNHNN, CDR2 SYGVQD (reference sequence). The CDR3 length is 13 residues. With 4 bases removed from V and 3 bases from J, the gap between germline ends came to 10 bases. In DNA, the CDR3 is TGCGCCAGCAGTGCGGACGGATTCTACGAGCAGTACTTC. Its translation is CASSADGFYEQYF.

The rearrangement joins TRBV11-2 to TRBJ2-4; D gene ambiguous. Trimming took off 10 bases at V and 0 bases at J, with 13 bases between the two ends. Germline CDR1 and CDR2: SGHAT and FQNNGV. The CDR3 has 14 residues. The CDR3 is CATQPLLAKNIQYF. DNA for the CDR3: TGTGCCACCCAACCCCTTCTAGCCAAAAACATTCAGTACTTC.

A few counts support this clone. This specimen includes other DNA sequences encoding the same CDR3. The J gene is TRBJ2-1, the V gene TRBV7-9, with 13 nucleotides matching TRBD2. CDR3 length equals 15 residues. Germline loops: CDR1 SEHNR, CDR2 FQNEAQ (reference sequence). The trim removed 4 bases at V and 9 bases at J, leaving 6 bases unmatched. The CDR3: CASSSRLAGGGEQFF. In nucleotides, the CDR3 is TGTGCCAGCAGCTCCCGACTAGCGGGAGGAGGTGAGCAGTTCTTC.

The rearrangement joins TRBV27 to TRBJ1-2; D ambiguous. CDR1 and CDR2 (germline): MNHEY, SMNVEV (reference sequence). This CDR3 is built from 12 residues. V shed 3 bases and J shed 6 bases, with 8 bases lying between them. The CDR3 region is CASSFSGNGYTF. The CDR3 nucleotides are TGTGCCAGCAGTTTCAGTGGGAATGGCTACACCTTC.

The V call is TRBV11-2, the J call TRBJ2-7; D may be TRBD2 (5 bases). CDR1 and CDR2 (germline): SGHAT, FQNNGV. The CDR3 is 14 amino acids. The V end lost 3 bases, the J end lost 5 bases, and 14 bases lay between the germline ends. CDR3 sequence: CASSFRLANHEQYF. The CDR3 nucleotides read TGTGCCAGCAGCTTTCGCCTAGCTAACCACGAGCAGTACTTC.

V gene TRBV6-1 combines with J gene TRBJ2-7, with 8 nucleotides matching TRBD2. Germline assignment: CDR1 MNHNS and CDR2 SASEGT. The trim removed 5 bases at V and 9 bases at J, leaving 12 bases unmatched. The CDR3 is 14 residues long. CDR3 protein: CASSSSGRWVGQYF. In nucleotides, the CDR3 is TGTGCCAGCAGTTCAAGCGGGAGATGGGTCGGGCAGTACTTC.

The rearrangement uses TRBV7-2 and TRBJ1-2; possible D gene TRBD1, 6 bases. Deletions cut 1 base from V and 7 bases from J, with 13 bases between. Germline CDR1 reads SGHTA; CDR2 reads FQGNSA. This CDR3 is built from 14 residues. Written as DNA, the CDR3 is TGTGCCAGCAGCTTAGTCACAGGGAGCTTTGGCTACACCTTC. It yields the protein CASSLVTGSFGYTF. The variable domain in full, completed from reference TRBV7-2 and TRBJ1-2, reads GAGVSQSPSNKVTEKGKDVELRCDPISGHTALYWYRQSLGQGLEFLIYFQGNSAPDKSGLPSDRFSAERTGGSVSTLTIQRTQQEDSAVYLCASSLVTGSFGYTFGSGTRLTVV.

With respect to this clone: This sample includes further DNA sequences coding for the same CDR3. The chain uses TRBV28 and TRBJ2-3; D call uncertain. The V gene's germline CDR1 is MDHEN and CDR2 SYDVKM. The CDR3 is made up of 11 amino acids. V lost 6 bases and J 2 bases, leaving 3 bases between the germline ends. The CDR3 is CASSPTDTQYF. DNA of the CDR3: TGTGCCAGCAGCCCCACAGATACGCAGTATTTT.

The V gene is TRBV20-1, the J gene TRBJ1-2; D remains unclear. CDR3 length: 11 amino acids. The V gene's germline CDR1 is DFQATT and CDR2 SNEGSKA (reference sequence). V lost 2 bases and J 11 bases, leaving 12 bases between the germline ends. CDR3 amino acids: CSARPVGKYTF. CDR3 bases: TGCAGTGCTAGACCCGTGGGGAAATACACCTTC.

This rearrangement joins TRBV28 to TRBJ2-7; D may be TRBD2 (6 bases). The CDR3 has 15 amino acids. The germline V and J ends were trimmed by 5 bases and 6 bases, with 20 bases remaining between them. Per germline, CDR1 MDHEN and CDR2 SYDVKM. This CDR3 reads CASSRGSTPRGEQYF. CDR3 sequence (DNA): TGTGCCAGCAGTCGGGGGTCGACTCCTAGGGGCGAGCAGTACTTC.

J is TRBJ1-3 and V is TRBV11-2; D not resolved. Between the trimmed V and J ends, which lost 5 bases and 0 bases, there was a span of 11 bases. Germline loops: CDR1 SGHAT, CDR2 FQNNGV. CDR3 length equals 15 residues. The CDR3 DNA reads TGTGCCAGCAGCCCCCCCTACGGCTCTGGAAACACCATATATTTT. Translating gives CASSPPYGSGNTIYF.

The chain has TRBV5-1 and TRBJ2-6; a weak D match, TRBD1 (5 bases). Germline V gene sequence: CDR1 SGHRS, CDR2 YFSETQ. The V end lost 3 bases, the J end lost 2 bases, and 9 bases lay between the germline ends. The CDR3 loop spans 15 amino acids. CDR3 amino acids: CASSYDSTGANVLTF. CDR3 coding DNA: TGCGCCAGCAGCTACGACAGTACTGGGGCCAACGTCCTGACTTTC.

The chain is built from TRBV5-1 and TRBJ1-1; no firm D call. The CDR3 runs to 16 residues. V was cut by 0 bases and J by 3 bases, with 15 bases left in between. Per the germline V gene, CDR1 is SGHRS and CDR2 is YFSETQ. CDR3 nucleotides: TGCGCCAGCAGCTTGGATGGGGATTTTTATGACACTGAAGCTTTCTTT. Amino acids: CASSLDGDFYDTEAFF.

For this clone: Other DNA sequences of this sample code for an identical CDR3. The chain combines TRBV7-2 with TRBJ2-7; D uncertain. This CDR3 is built from 13 residues. Trimming stripped 5 bases from V and 6 bases from J, with 14 bases between. The germline gives CDR1 SGHTA, CDR2 FQGNSA. The CDR3 bases are TGTGCCAGCAGCCCAAGGGTTGGGCGCGAGCAGTACTTC. Amino acid sequence: CASSPRVGREQYF. The full variable domain, completed using reference TRBV7-2 and TRBJ2-7, is GAGVSQSPSNKVTEKGKDVELRCDPISGHTALYWYRQSLGQGLEFLIYFQGNSAPDKSGLPSDRFSAERTGGSVSTLTIQRTQQEDSAVYLCASSPRVGREQYFGPGTRLTVT.

The chain recombines TRBV27 with TRBJ1-6; D gene ambiguous. This CDR3 has 16 residues. The V gene's germline CDR1 is MNHEY and CDR2 SMNVEV (reference sequence). The V end was cut by 1 base, the J end by 0 bases, with 7 bases between. The CDR3 protein is CASSLLRDSYNSPLHF. The CDR3 DNA follows: TGTGCCAGCAGTTTATTGCGCGACTCCTATAATTCACCCCTCCACTTT.

The gene calls are TRBV5-1 and TRBJ1-2; possible D gene TRBD1, 5 bases. Germline loops: CDR1 SGHRS, CDR2 YFSETQ. The CDR3 is 15 residues long. The germline V and J ends were trimmed by 0 bases and 3 bases, with 12 bases remaining between them. DNA of the CDR3: TGCGCCAGCAGCTTGGCCGCAGGGCTACACTATGGCTACACCTTC. Translating it yields CASSLAAGLHYGYTF.

V and J are TRBV5-6 and TRBJ2-3; 11 bases line up with TRBD2. The CDR3 is 14 amino acids. Unmatched junction bases numbered 7, after V lost 4 bases and J lost 9 bases. Germline CDR1 reads SGHDT; CDR2 reads YYEEEE. The CDR3 here is CASSPGTSGGTQYF. CDR3 sequence (DNA): TGTGCCAGCAGCCCCGGGACTAGCGGTGGGACGCAGTATTTT. The full variable domain, completed using reference TRBV5-6 and TRBJ2-3, is DAGVTQSPTHLIKTRGQQVTLRCSPKSGHDTVSWYQQALGQGPQFIFQYYEEEERQRGNFPDRFSGHQFPNYSSELNVNALLLGDSALYLCASSPGTSGGTQYFGPGTRLTVL.

Only a few counts were recorded for this clone. CDR3 region: CASSLGQDFWADTQYF. DNA of the CDR3: TGTGCCAGCAGCTTGGGACAGGACTTTTGGGCAGATACGCAGTATTTT. This chain links TRBV5-6 with TRBJ2-3, with D perhaps matching TRBD1 (6 bases). Germline lookup yields CDR1 SGHDT and CDR2 YYEEEE. With 0 bases removed from V and 4 bases from J, the gap between germline ends came to 15 bases. The CDR3 extends over 16 amino acids.

Turning to this clone: Distinct nucleotide sequences in the sample also encode this CDR3. The chain joins TRBV6-5 to TRBJ2-1; D is perhaps TRBD2 (6 bases). CDR3 length: 15 amino acids. Between the trimmed V and J ends, which lost 6 bases and 6 bases, there was a span of 18 bases. Germline CDR1 MNHEY, CDR2 SVGAGI. The CDR3 nucleotides read TGTGCCAGCAGCCATAGACAGCCCGGGGGCAATGAGCAGTTCTTC. Protein sequence: CASSHRQPGGNEQFF.

Concerning this clone itself: Other DNA sequences in the same sample also yield this CDR3. This chain connects TRBV19 to TRBJ1-2; 10 positions agree with TRBD1. V shed 4 bases, J shed 5 bases, and the junction held 4 bases outside the gene matches. Looked up from germline, CDR1 is LNHDA and CDR2 is SQIVND (reference sequence). The CDR3 runs 14 residues. CDR3 DNA: TGTGCCAGTAGTAAGGGACAGGGGACGTATGGCTACACCTTC. It yields the protein CASSKGQGTYGYTF.

This clone has only one observation. V gene TRBV4-3 combines with J gene TRBJ1-1; perhaps TRBD1 as D (5 bases). Trimming shortened V by 4 bases and J by 3 bases, and 15 bases separated the two germline ends. The CDR3 is made up of 15 amino acids. The germline gives CDR1 LGHNA, CDR2 YSLEER. The CDR3 DNA reads TGCGCCAGCAGCCGGGCTCCCGGGACGTACACTGAAGCTTTCTTT. It yields the protein CASSRAPGTYTEAFF.

The chain couples TRBV6-6 to TRBJ1-6; D not resolved. V was trimmed by 6 bases and J by 7 bases, leaving 4 bases between them. The CDR3 sequence is 11 residues long. Germline lookup yields CDR1 MNHNY and CDR2 SVGAGI (reference sequence). CDR3 nucleotide sequence: TGTGCCAGCAGGATCAATTCACCCCTCCACTTT. Protein: CASRINSPLHF.

CDR3 sequence reads: CASSIASHNEQFF. DNA for the CDR3: TGTGCCAGCAGTATAGCGTCTCACAATGAGCAGTTCTTC. The gene calls are TRBV6-5 and TRBJ2-1; possible D gene TRBD2, 5 bases. There are 13 residues in the CDR3. CDR1 MNHEY and CDR2 SVGAGI come from the germline V gene. V gave up 5 bases and J gave up 5 bases, with 10 bases separating them.

Comment on this clone: This sample includes further DNA sequences coding for the same CDR3. The V gene is TRBV5-1, the J gene TRBJ2-5; 9 bases fit TRBD1. Unmatched junction bases numbered 2, after V lost 4 bases and J lost 4 bases. Germline V lookup: CDR1 SGHRS, CDR2 YFSETQ. The CDR3 totals 13 residues. The CDR3 region is CASSTGQGETQYF. CDR3 bases: TGCGCCAGCAGCACGGGACAGGGAGAGACCCAGTACTTC.

This chain links TRBV18 with TRBJ2-1, with D possibly being TRBD2 (5 bases). Trimming pared 2 bases from V and 3 bases from J, leaving 8 bases between. This CDR3 is 14 amino acids long. Germline V CDR1 and CDR2: KGHSH, LQKENI. The CDR3 coding sequence is TGTGCCAGCTCACCAGAGGGTTACTACAATGAGCAGTTCTTC. This sequence encodes CASSPEGYYNEQFF.

A word on this clone: This sample includes further DNA sequences coding for the same CDR3. The chain joins TRBV29-1 to TRBJ2-7, with 9 bases that match TRBD1. The CDR3 length is 12 residues. From germline, CDR1 is SQVTM and CDR2 ANQGSEA. The junction had 5 bases not matched to a gene; V was cut back by 6 bases and J by 5 bases. DNA for the CDR3: TGCAGCGTGGGGGACAGGGTGGACGAGCAGTACTTC. Protein sequence: CSVGDRVDEQYF.

The chain combines TRBV29-1 with TRBJ1-3; a possible D gene is TRBD1 (6 bases). The CDR3 runs 15 residues. Looked up from germline, CDR1 is SQVTM and CDR2 is ANQGSEA. The V and J ends lost 6 bases and 0 bases respectively, with 15 bases between them. The CDR3 is CSVRTAGNSGNTIYF. CDR3 DNA: TGCAGCGTCAGGACAGCCGGCAACTCTGGAAACACCATATATTTT. The variable domain in full, completed from reference TRBV29-1 and TRBJ1-3, reads SAVISQKPSRDICQRGTSLTIQCQVDSQVTMMFWYRQQPGQSLTLIATANQGSEATYESGFVIDKFPISRPNLTFSTLTVSNMSPEDSSIYLCSVRTAGNSGNTIYFGEGSWLTVV.

This chain uses TRBV7-9 with TRBJ1-1; D unresolved. V was pared by 4 bases and J by 1 base, with 25 bases between. CDR3 length equals 19 residues. Per germline, CDR1 SEHNR and CDR2 FQNEAQ (reference sequence). CDR3 sequence: CASSYGLSRPGRQNTEAFF. CDR3 nucleotide sequence: TGTGCCAGCAGCTATGGCCTGTCCCGGCCAGGCCGGCAGAACACTGAAGCTTTCTTT.

V gene TRBV27 combines with J gene TRBJ2-7; D is unclear. The CDR3 runs to 13 residues. With 6 bases removed from V and 5 bases from J, the gap between germline ends came to 14 bases. The germline V gene encodes CDR1 MNHEY and CDR2 SMNVEV (reference sequence). CDR3 amino acids: CASRPDGVNEQYF. CDR3 sequence (DNA): TGTGCCAGCAGGCCGGATGGGGTCAACGAGCAGTACTTC.

The chain is built from TRBV29-1 and TRBJ2-7, with 9 bases matching TRBD2. V trimming: 4 bases; J trimming: 6 bases; junction bases outside the gene matches: 7. The CDR3 runs 13 residues. CDR1 and CDR2 (germline): SQVTM, ANQGSEA. The CDR3 region has the DNA TGCAGCGTTGGGCGGGAGGGCCCCTCCGAGCAGTACTTC. Translation gives CSVGREGPSEQYF.